This T cell receptor (beta chain) was captured in a study of cytomegalovirus exposure and HLA in healthy donors. This PCR relied on a set of 60 Vbeta primers and 13 Jbeta primers. The assay was immunoSEQ multiplex PCR, and TCRdb's table has in-frame clones only and misses some. The table shows about 160,000 clones, with approximately 75% occurring only once. The trim removed 6 bases at V and 3 bases at J, leaving 6 bases unmatched. The length of the CDR3 is 14 residues. Germline V lookup: CDR1 MDHEN, CDR2 SYDVKM. The clonotype originates from a man younger than 40 in good health and CMV-seropositive. Material: PBMCs. The chain recombines TRBV28 with TRBJ2-7; 9 nucleotides agree with TRBD1. CDR3 sequence (DNA): TGTGCCAGCAGCCGGACAGGGGAAATCTACGAGCAGTACTTC. Protein product: CASSRTGEIYEQYF.